This entry is about one T cell receptor beta chain. This sample is drawn from a study of blood T cell repertoires in COVID-19. Study-wide background: PBMCs, B-cell-depleted T cells, or T cells were the source of the cDNA or gDNA that made up the material.

Study processing details: Estimates of nucleated cell counts were drawn from the amplification of reference gene primers. Measured with immunoSEQ multiplex PCR; TCRdb has only the in-frame clones, and not every one. D and trimming come from the DNA, and the V and J calls and clone size come from that table. This sample has 300,000 to 350,000 clones; nearly 90% occur once, and the top ten carry more than 0.85%. Trimming at V came to 5 bases and at J to 6 bases, leaving 9 bases not matched to a gene. The germline gives CDR1 MDHEN, CDR2 SYDVKM. The CDR3 is made up of 15 amino acids. This sequence joins TRBV28 and TRBJ2-7; 11 bases are shared with TRBD1. Input material: peripheral blood. This receptor was obtained from a middle-aged woman with COVID-19, enrolled during active disease. The CDR3: CASSQPGTGGIEQYF. CDR3 bases: TGTGCCAGCAGTCAACCCGGGACAGGGGGGATCGAGCAGTACTTC.